Listed below are T cell receptor beta chains from one sample, sequenced in a study of cytomegalovirus exposure and HLA in healthy donors. Profiled with immunoSEQ multiplex PCR; TCRdb holds only in-frame clones, not every one. The data hold about 270,000 clones, with about 86% observed a single time. Sequenced material: PBMCs. These receptors were collected from a woman between 18 and 29 years old in good health and CMV-seronegative. CDR3s include the opening cysteine and the closing phenylalanine or tryptophan. Each record gives: clone size, V gene, D gene, J gene, CDR3 DNA, CDR3 protein. D genes are given only for firm matches. Not every row has a clone size; where given, it reads once, few, many or a size class.

abundance: -; v_gene: TRBV9; d_gene: TRBD1; j_gene: TRBJ1-1; CDR3nt: TGTGCCAGCAGCGTAGTCGTGGGACAGGGGCGAAGGAGCACTGAAGCTTTCTTT; CDR3aa: CASSVVVGQGRRSTEAFF
abundance: -; v_gene: TRBV5-1; d_gene: TRBD1; j_gene: TRBJ1-1; CDR3nt: TGCGCCAGCAGCCCCGTTGGACAGGGGGCTACTGAAGCTTTCTTT; CDR3aa: CASSPVGQGATEAFF
abundance: -; v_gene: TRBV7-9; d_gene: TRBD1; j_gene: TRBJ1-1; CDR3nt: TGTGCCAGCAGCTTAGCCGACAGGGGGAACACTGAAGCTTTCTTT; CDR3aa: CASSLADRGNTEAFF
abundance: -; v_gene: TRBV28; d_gene: -; j_gene: TRBJ1-3; CDR3nt: TGTGCCAGCAGGGAGGGTTTCTCTGGAAACACCATATATTTT; CDR3aa: CASREGFSGNTIYF
abundance: -; v_gene: TRBV5-6; d_gene: TRBD1; j_gene: TRBJ2-1; CDR3nt: TGTGCCAGCAGGCGACAGGGGGCCCTGAATGAGCAGTTCTTC; CDR3aa: CASRRQGALNEQFF
abundance: few; v_gene: TRBV5-1; d_gene: -; j_gene: TRBJ2-3; CDR3nt: TGCGCCAGCAGCTTGGTGCGCAACACAGATACGCAGTATTTT; CDR3aa: CASSLVRNTDTQYF
abundance: -; v_gene: TRBV11-2; d_gene: -; j_gene: TRBJ2-7; CDR3nt: TGTGCCAGCAGCCCCCACCTCGCGGGACGACCCTACGAGCAGTACTTC; CDR3aa: CASSPHLAGRPYEQYF
abundance: -; v_gene: TRBV5-3; d_gene: TRBD2; j_gene: TRBJ2-5; CDR3nt: TGTGCCAGACAACTAGCGGGCACCCAAGAGACCCAGTACTTC; CDR3aa: CARQLAGTQETQYF
abundance: -; v_gene: TRBV7-2; d_gene: -; j_gene: TRBJ2-2; CDR3nt: TGTGCCAGCAGCTTAGCTGGCCGCACCGGGGAGCTGTTTTTT; CDR3aa: CASSLAGRTGELFF
abundance: -; v_gene: TRBV27; d_gene: -; j_gene: TRBJ2-4; CDR3nt: TGTGCCAGCAGTTTAAGCAGGGTACAAAACATTCAGTACTTC; CDR3aa: CASSLSRVQNIQYF
abundance: -; v_gene: TRBV6-4; d_gene: TRBD2; j_gene: TRBJ2-3; CDR3nt: TGTGCCAGCAGTGAAAGGCTAGCGGGACCAGATACGCAGTATTTT; CDR3aa: CASSERLAGPDTQYF
abundance: -; v_gene: TRBV28; d_gene: -; j_gene: TRBJ2-7; CDR3nt: TGTGCCAGCAGCCCCGTGGGGACAAATAACGAGCAGTACTTC; CDR3aa: CASSPVGTNNEQYF
abundance: few; v_gene: TRBV4-3; d_gene: TRBD1; j_gene: TRBJ1-2; CDR3nt: TGCGCCAGCAGCCCGACAGGGGAGGTAGGCTATGGCTACACCTTC; CDR3aa: CASSPTGEVGYGYTF
abundance: once; v_gene: TRBV5-1; d_gene: -; j_gene: TRBJ2-5; CDR3nt: TGCGCCAGCACCCGGGAGAGGATGGAGACCCAGTACTTC; CDR3aa: CASTRERMETQYF
abundance: -; v_gene: TRBV18; d_gene: TRBD1; j_gene: TRBJ1-1; CDR3nt: TGTGCCAGCTCACCACCAAGCAGGGGGCGGACTACTGAAGCTTTCTTT; CDR3aa: CASSPPSRGRTTEAFF
abundance: -; v_gene: TRBV27; d_gene: TRBD1; j_gene: TRBJ1-2; CDR3nt: TGTGCCAGCAGCCCCTTCAGGGGGGATGGCTACACCTTC; CDR3aa: CASSPFRGDGYTF
abundance: -; v_gene: TRBV2; d_gene: -; j_gene: TRBJ2-1; CDR3nt: TGTGCCAGCAGGATAGGAGGTGAGCAGTTCTTC; CDR3aa: CASRIGGEQFF
abundance: -; v_gene: TRBV9; d_gene: -; j_gene: TRBJ2-7; CDR3nt: TGTGCCAGCAGTGGAGGGAGGGGGGTAGATCCCCTGTACTTC; CDR3aa: CASSGGRGVDPLYF
abundance: -; v_gene: TRBV25-1; d_gene: -; j_gene: TRBJ2-7; CDR3nt: TGTGCCAGCAGTGTAGGGGGAAGAAACGAGCAGTACTTC; CDR3aa: CASSVGGRNEQYF
abundance: -; v_gene: TRBV6-5; d_gene: TRBD2; j_gene: TRBJ2-7; CDR3nt: TGTGCCAGCAGTTACGCTCCGGGACTAGGGAACTACGAGCAGTACTTC; CDR3aa: CASSYAPGLGNYEQYF